This TCR beta chain was identified during a study of beta chain features in type 1 diabetes. Study findings and constraints: TCRB CDR3s were moderately but significantly shorter in Type 1 diabetes patients in all four CD4+ subsets.

Per germline, CDR1 SGHTA and CDR2 FQGNSA. The CDR3 length is 16 residues. V shed 2 bases and J 2 bases; nucleotides not matched to a gene: 6. What was sequenced were expressed TCRB transcripts, since all of the isolated RNA had been reverse transcribed. The read count averaged approximately 3.3 million across naive, central memory and regulatory T cell samples. Assay used: immunoSEQ multiplex PCR; TCRdb lists only in-frame clones, some missing. The table records 150,000 to 180,000 clones, around 8.5% of them present only once. Donors underwent one heparinised blood draw, about 120 mL on average. Concerning this clone itself: Its target is unknown.

The receptor's source is a man aged 18 to 35 in good health. This rearrangement joins TRBV7-2 to TRBJ2-3; 8 positions match TRBD2. Sequenced material: central memory CD4+ T cells from blood. CDR3 sequence (DNA): TGTGCCAGCAGCTTAAATGCGGGAGGAACCACAGATACGCAGTATTTT. This codes for CASSLNAGGTTDTQYF.